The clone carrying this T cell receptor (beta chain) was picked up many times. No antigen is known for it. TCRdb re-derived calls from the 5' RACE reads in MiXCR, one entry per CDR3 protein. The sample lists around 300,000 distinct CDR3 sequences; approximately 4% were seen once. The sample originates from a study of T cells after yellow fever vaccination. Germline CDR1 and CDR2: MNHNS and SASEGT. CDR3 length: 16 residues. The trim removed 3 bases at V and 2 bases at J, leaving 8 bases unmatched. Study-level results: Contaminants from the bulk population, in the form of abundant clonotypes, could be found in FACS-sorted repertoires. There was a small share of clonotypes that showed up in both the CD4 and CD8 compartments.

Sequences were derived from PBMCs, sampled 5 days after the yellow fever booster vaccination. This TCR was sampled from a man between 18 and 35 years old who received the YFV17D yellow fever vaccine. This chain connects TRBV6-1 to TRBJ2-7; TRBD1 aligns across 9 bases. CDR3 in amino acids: CASSDASGTGTYEQYF. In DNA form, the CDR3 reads TGTGCCAGCAGTGATGCTTCCGGGACAGGGACCTACGAGCAGTACTTC.